This T cell receptor beta chain was captured by sequencing in a study of blood T cell repertoires in COVID-19. Overall study: Material from acute and convalescent COVID-19 was sourced from the United States, Italy and Spain. The analysed material was cDNA or gDNA that came from T cells, B-cell-depleted T cells, or PBMCs.

In the source study's methods: Amplification of reference gene primers was used by the study to estimate nucleated cell counts. Repertoires were generated with immunoSEQ multiplex PCR, while TCRdb's copy carries only in-frame clones and drops some. V, J and clone size are taken as reported in that table, and D and trimming were inferred from the DNA itself. The table lists 150,000 to 200,000 clones, around 89% of them singletons. This TCR was sampled from a man aged 40-49 years with active or convalescent COVID-19. What was sequenced was peripheral blood.

Written as DNA, the CDR3 is TGTGCCAGCAGTCCCCGGTACCAAGAGACCCAGTACTTC. Translated, it gives CASSPRYQETQYF. The chain combines TRBV27 with TRBJ2-5; D is unresolved. Trimming took off 5 bases at V and 0 bases at J, with 7 bases between the two ends. This CDR3 has 13 residues. Germline V gives CDR1 MNHEY, CDR2 SMNVEV (reference sequence).